This is a list of T cell receptor beta chains from one sample in a study of read filtering for tumor transcriptome and immune sequencing. Using its own MiXCR run on the reads, TCRdb lists one record per CDR3 protein. The table includes some 130,000 distinct CDR3 sequences, over 10% detected once. Sequencing was performed on a population of CD138-negative cells sorted from bone marrow. The source of these receptors is a donor at least 40 years old with multiple myeloma. Each CDR3 is given with its conserved first and last residue. Fields, in order: D gene, J gene, clone size, V gene, CDR3 DNA, CDR3 protein. The D gene is left open where the match is weak. A row's size may be missing; if present it is once, few, many or a size class.

d_call: -
j_call: TRBJ1-2
clone_size: few
v_call: TRBV27
cdr3_nt: TGTGCCAGCAGTTCTGGACCCATGGGGTATGGCTACACCTTC
cdr3_aa: CASSSGPMGYGYTF

d_call: -
j_call: TRBJ1-4
clone_size: few
v_call: TRBV7-2
cdr3_nt: TGTGCCAGCAGCCCGAACGGGGGCATGGATGAAAAACTGTTTTTT
cdr3_aa: CASSPNGGMDEKLFF

d_call: -
j_call: TRBJ2-5
clone_size: -
v_call: TRBV19
cdr3_nt: TGTGCCAGTGGCCTAGGGTACCAAGAGACCCAGTACTTC
cdr3_aa: CASGLGYQETQYF

d_call: TRBD2
j_call: TRBJ2-1
clone_size: many
v_call: TRBV19
cdr3_nt: TGTGCCAGTAGACGGACTAGCGACTCCTACAATGAGCAGTTCTTC
cdr3_aa: CASRRTSDSYNEQFF

d_call: -
j_call: TRBJ1-5
clone_size: many
v_call: TRBV29-1
cdr3_nt: TGCAGCGTAGGCGAGGGTGCGAATCAGCCCCAGCATTTT
cdr3_aa: CSVGEGANQPQHF

d_call: TRBD1
j_call: TRBJ1-1
clone_size: many
v_call: TRBV6-1
cdr3_nt: TGTGCCAGCAGCGTTGGACAGGGGAACACTGAAGCTTTCTTT
cdr3_aa: CASSVGQGNTEAFF

d_call: TRBD1
j_call: TRBJ1-5
clone_size: many
v_call: TRBV4-1
cdr3_nt: TGCGCCAGCAGCCACCCAGGGGGTCATCAGCCCCAGCATTTT
cdr3_aa: CASSHPGGHQPQHF

d_call: -
j_call: TRBJ2-5
clone_size: few
v_call: TRBV7-8
cdr3_nt: TGTGCCAGCAGCTTAGGAGCGGCAGGGAGGGAGACCCAGTACTTC
cdr3_aa: CASSLGAAGRETQYF

d_call: TRBD2
j_call: TRBJ2-3
clone_size: -
v_call: TRBV6-1
cdr3_nt: TGTGCCAGCAGTGAAGGTCTCCTAGCGGGCGCAGATACGCAGTATTTT
cdr3_aa: CASSEGLLAGADTQYF

d_call: TRBD1
j_call: TRBJ2-5
clone_size: -
v_call: TRBV3-1
cdr3_nt: TGTGCCAGCAGCCAAGACCTTGTGGGACAGAGCCAAGAGACCCAGTACTTC
cdr3_aa: CASSQDLVGQSQETQYF

d_call: -
j_call: TRBJ2-3
clone_size: many
v_call: TRBV4-2
cdr3_nt: TGTGCCAGCAGCCAAGCCTTAGGGAGCACAGATACGCAGTATTTT
cdr3_aa: CASSQALGSTDTQYF

d_call: -
j_call: TRBJ2-3
clone_size: many
v_call: TRBV6-1
cdr3_nt: TGTGCCAGCAGTGAAGCAGGGACAGATACGCAGTATTTT
cdr3_aa: CASSEAGTDTQYF

d_call: TRBD2
j_call: TRBJ2-1
clone_size: many
v_call: TRBV3-1
cdr3_nt: TGTGCCAGCAGCCTAAACCTACCCGCGGGGGGTGTCGACAATGAGCAGTTCTTC
cdr3_aa: CASSLNLPAGGVDNEQFF

d_call: TRBD2
j_call: TRBJ2-1
clone_size: many
v_call: TRBV30
cdr3_nt: TGTGCCTGGAGTGTTTTAAGGCTAGCGGGAGGTGTATCTGAGCAGTTCTTC
cdr3_aa: CAWSVLRLAGGVSEQFF

d_call: -
j_call: TRBJ1-1
clone_size: medium-sized
v_call: TRBV7-2
cdr3_nt: TGTGCCAGCAGCTCCCCGTACACTGAAGCTTTCTTT
cdr3_aa: CASSSPYTEAFF

d_call: TRBD1
j_call: TRBJ1-4
clone_size: -
v_call: TRBV9
cdr3_nt: TGTGCCAGCAGCTCAACCGGGACAGGTGCCTTTTCAACTAATGAAAAACTGTTTTTT
cdr3_aa: CASSSTGTGAFSTNEKLFF

d_call: -
j_call: TRBJ2-5
clone_size: many
v_call: TRBV20-1
cdr3_nt: TGCAGTGCTAGAGGATGGGCGGAAACGGGGGAGACCCAGTACTTC
cdr3_aa: CSARGWAETGETQYF

d_call: -
j_call: TRBJ1-2
clone_size: few
v_call: TRBV6-1
cdr3_nt: TGTGCCAGCAGTGAAGGCCCACAGGTCTATGGCTACACCTTC
cdr3_aa: CASSEGPQVYGYTF